A single sample is the source of the 5 T cell receptor beta chains below, sequenced in a study of blood T cell repertoires in COVID-19. Sequencing was performed with immunoSEQ multiplex PCR; in TCRdb, only in-frame clones are kept and a portion is missing. This table holds 15,000 to 20,000 clones, 81% found once. The sequenced sample consisted of peripheral blood. These receptors originate from a middle-aged man with active or convalescent COVID-19.

In nucleotides, the CDR3 is TGTGCCAGCACGCACCGGGACAGGGTCTCCGAGCAGTACTTC. Residues: CASTHRDRVSEQYF. The chain links TRBV6-6 to TRBJ2-7; TRBD1 matches 9 bases. This CDR3 contains 14 residues. Germline CDR1 reads MNHNY; CDR2 reads SVGAGI (reference sequence). V dropped 7 bases and J dropped 6; count of bases not matched to a gene: 10.

V and J are TRBV3-1 (or the pseudogene TRBV3-2) and TRBJ1-1; perhaps TRBD1 as D (5 bases). CDR3 length: 14 residues. Germline V gene lookup returns CDR1 LGHDT and CDR2 YNNKEL (reference sequence). V dropped 4 bases and J dropped 2 bases, with 11 bases sitting between them. The CDR3 sequence is CASSRSGGNTEAFF. In nucleotides, the CDR3 is TGTGCCAGCAGCCGGTCCGGGGGAAACACTGAAGCTTTCTTT.

The V call is TRBV6-5, the J call TRBJ2-1; D is perhaps TRBD2 (7 bases). Looked up from germline, CDR1 is MNHEY and CDR2 is SVGAGI. The CDR3 has 16 residues. Trimming pared 2 bases from V and 2 bases from J, leaving 13 bases between. The CDR3 spells CASSYGGGPPYNEQFF. DNA for the CDR3: TGTGCCAGCAGTTACGGCGGGGGCCCCCCCTACAATGAGCAGTTCTTC.

CDR3 sequence reads: CSVGTQGLLYEQYF. The CDR3 DNA follows: TGCAGCGTTGGGACTCAGGGGCTCCTCTACGAGCAGTACTTC. This sequence joins TRBV29-1 and TRBJ2-7; tentatively, D is TRBD1 (6 bases). The ends were cut back, 4 bases at V and 3 bases at J, with 16 bases in the middle. This CDR3 is 14 amino acids long. CDR1 and CDR2 from the germline V gene are SQVTM and ANQGSEA.

This sequence joins TRBV11-2 and TRBJ2-7; the match to TRBD1 covers 10 bases. V was pared by 3 bases and J by 6 bases, with 5 bases of the junction left unmatched. Germline lookup yields CDR1 SGHAT and CDR2 FQNNGV. The CDR3 is made up of 14 amino acids. CDR3 in amino acids: CASSLGTGAGEQYF. CDR3 sequence (DNA): TGTGCCAGCAGCTTGGGGACAGGGGCCGGCGAGCAGTACTTC. The entire variable domain, with the rest obtained from reference TRBV11-2 and TRBJ2-7, is as follows: EAGVAQSPRYKIIEKRQSVAFWCNPISGHATLYWYQQILGQGPKLLIQFQNNGVVDDSQLPKDRFSAERLKGVDSTLKIQPAKLEDSAVYLCASSLGTGAGEQYFGPGTRLTVT.